The 19 T cell receptor beta chains listed next were all sequenced from one sample in a study of technical replicates of blood from a few donors (dated by TCRdb to 2015 to 2018). The library was obtained by the immunoSEQ multiplex PCR assay. TCRdb stores this immuneACCESS table with in-frame sequences only. Part of the clones is absent; in the studies checked, under half of the shortfall reflects unresolved V genes, and no reason is known for the rest. Across this sample there are around 57,000 clones, with about 93% seen only once. Of the sample, approximately 0.22% falls within the top ten clones. Sequenced sample: T cells isolated from PBMCs. These receptors were obtained from a human donor in good health.

The chain recombines TRBV5-1 with TRBJ2-5; no firm D call. The CDR3 contains 13 residues. V lost 1 base and J 3 bases, leaving 7 bases between the germline ends. Germline V gives CDR1 SGHRS, CDR2 YFSETQ. Here the CDR3 reads CASSLSPEETQYF. The CDR3 region has the DNA TGCGCCAGCAGCTTGTCGCCAGAAGAGACCCAGTACTTC.

This chain uses TRBV5-4 with TRBJ2-2, with D tentatively TRBD2 (6 bases). Germline assignment: CDR1 SGHNT and CDR2 YYREEE (reference sequence). V was clipped by 0 bases and J by 16 bases, with 22 bases between them. The CDR3 is 15 residues long. CDR3 coding DNA: TGTGCCAGCAGCTTGGACGGGAGAACACCGGGGCGGCGGTTTTTT. It yields the protein CASSLDGRTPGRRFF.

The gene calls are TRBV5-4 and TRBJ2-1, with 11 bases lining up with TRBD1. The length of the CDR3 is 15 residues. Looked up from germline, CDR1 is SGHNT and CDR2 is YYREEE (reference sequence). The trim removed 7 bases at V and 1 base at J, leaving 4 bases unmatched. The DNA of the CDR3 is TGTGCCAGCCGGACAGGGGGCAAATCCTACAATGAGCAGTTCTTC. Protein: CASRTGGKSYNEQFF. Based on the CDR3 plus reference TRBV5-4 and TRBJ2-1, the full variable domain is ETGVTQSPTHLIKTRGQQVTLRCSSQSGHNTVSWYQQALGQGPQFIFQYYREEENGRGNFPPRFSGLQFPNYSSELNVNALELDDSALYLCASRTGGKSYNEQFFGPGTRLTVL.

V is TRBV11-3 and J is TRBJ2-3, with unresolved D. Germline loops: CDR1 SGHNT, CDR2 YENEEA. This CDR3 spans 16 amino acids. The V gene lost 1 base and the J gene lost 2 bases, with 13 bases spanning the gap. The CDR3 here is CASSLAPGQITDTQYF. The DNA of the CDR3 is TGTGCCAGCAGCTTAGCCCCGGGTCAGATCACAGATACGCAGTATTTT. The complete variable domain, with remaining parts taken from reference TRBV11-3 and TRBJ2-3, reads EAGVVQSPRYKIIEKKQPVAFWCNPISGHNTLYWYLQNLGQGPELLIRYENEEAVDDSQLPKDRFSAERLKGVDSTLKIQPAELGDSAVYLCASSLAPGQITDTQYFGPGTRLTVL.

This chain joins TRBV5-1 and TRBJ2-2; D is unresolved. The germline V gene has CDR1 SGHRS and CDR2 YFSETQ. V dropped 0 bases and J dropped 4 bases, with 10 bases sitting between them. This CDR3 is 15 amino acids long. The CDR3 protein is CASSLGYRFTGELFF. The CDR3 region has the DNA TGCGCCAGCAGCTTGGGTTACAGATTCACCGGGGAGCTGTTTTTT.

The chain carries TRBV11-3 and TRBJ2-5; 7 nucleotides line up with TRBD2. V was pared by 0 bases and J by 2 bases, with 3 bases of the junction left unmatched. Germline V gene lookup returns CDR1 SGHNT and CDR2 YENEEA. The CDR3 loop spans 15 amino acids. The CDR3 loop reads CASSLEPSGQETQYF. CDR3 in DNA: TGTGCCAGCAGCTTAGAACCTAGCGGACAAGAGACCCAGTACTTC.

The DNA for the CDR3 is TGTGCCAGCAGCTTAGAGATCGCTAGCGGGGGTAGGTGGGAGCAGTACTTC. The encoded protein is CASSLEIASGGRWEQYF. The chain employs TRBV11-3 and TRBJ2-7; 10 bases fit TRBD2. Unmatched junction bases numbered 12, after V lost 0 bases and J lost 7 bases. CDR1 and CDR2 (germline): SGHNT, YENEEA. This CDR3 has 17 residues.

The rearrangement joins TRBV28 to TRBJ2-7; D not resolved. Germline CDR1 and CDR2: MDHEN and SYDVKM. Trimming left V 4 bases short and J 1 base short, with 2 bases between. The CDR3 extends over 11 amino acids. The CDR3 loop reads CASSSSYEQYF. CDR3 nucleotide sequence: TGTGCCAGCAGTTCTTCCTACGAGCAGTACTTC.

The gene calls are TRBV13 and TRBJ2-3, with 8 nucleotides matching TRBD1. Germline assignment: CDR1 PRHDT and CDR2 FYEKMQ (reference sequence). Trimming cost V 5 bases and J 2 bases; bases outside gene matches: 6. This CDR3 is 15 amino acids long. The CDR3, as DNA: TGTGCCAGCAGCCAAAGGACAGGGACCACAGATACGCAGTATTTT. It is translated as CASSQRTGTTDTQYF.

The chain joins TRBV7-8 to TRBJ2-3; a possible D gene is TRBD2 (6 bases). The CDR3 is 14 residues long. Trimming shortened V by 11 bases and J by 2 bases, and 17 bases separated the two germline ends. Germline loops: CDR1 SGHVS, CDR2 FQNEAQ. The CDR3 nucleotides read TGTGCCGCGGGCCCGGGACTTTTCACAGATACGCAGTATTTT. Its protein product is CAAGPGLFTDTQYF.

This sequence joins TRBV5-1 and TRBJ1-5; D gene unclear. The CDR3 has 14 residues. Per the germline V gene, CDR1 is SGHRS and CDR2 is YFSETQ. V lost 0 bases and J lost 3, with 7 bases in between. CDR3 sequence reads: CASSLAGNNQPQHF. CDR3 sequence (DNA): TGCGCCAGCAGCTTGGCGGGGAACAATCAGCCCCAGCATTTT.

This clone was recorded once. The rearrangement uses TRBV7-9 and TRBJ1-1; TRBD1 aligns across 8 bases. CDR3 length: 14 amino acids. V lost 1 base to trimming and J lost 7 bases; unmatched junction nucleotides: 5. The germline V gene encodes CDR1 SEHNR and CDR2 FQNEAQ (reference sequence). Here the CDR3 reads CASSLGQGAGEAFF. The CDR3 DNA reads TGTGCCAGCAGCTTAGGGCAGGGGGCTGGTGAAGCTTTCTTT.

The chain is built from TRBV28 and TRBJ2-5; 7 positions agree with TRBD1. V shed 2 bases, J shed 3 bases, and the junction held 12 bases outside the gene matches. CDR1 is MDHEN and CDR2 is SYDVKM in the germline V gene. The CDR3 has 17 residues. DNA for the CDR3: TGTGCCAGCAGTTTAGAGCGTGGTCGGGACAGAAAAGAGACCCAGTACTTC. Translating gives CASSLERGRDRKETQYF.

The genes are TRBV5-4 and TRBJ2-5, with D possibly being TRBD2 (5 bases). The CDR3 has 13 amino acids. CDR1 and CDR2 (germline): SGHNT, YYREEE (reference sequence). The germline V and J ends were trimmed by 3 bases and 7 bases, with 13 bases remaining between them. CDR3 amino acids: CASSYTRFGTQYF. As DNA, the CDR3 is TGTGCCAGCAGCTATACTAGGTTTGGGACCCAGTACTTC.

The V gene is TRBV7-8, the J gene TRBJ2-7, with 7 positions matching TRBD2. There are 15 residues in the CDR3. In germline, CDR1 is SGHVS, CDR2 FQNEAQ. After removal of 5 bases from V and 0 bases from J, the junction contained 7 bases not matched to a gene. CDR3 bases: TGTGCCAGCAGCCTAGAGGGAGGGAGCTCCTACGAGCAGTACTTC. It is translated as CASSLEGGSSYEQYF.

The chain carries TRBV7-9 and TRBJ2-7, with TRBD2 as a possible D gene (7 bases). Trimming pared 1 base from V and 5 bases from J, leaving 12 bases between. From germline, CDR1 is SEHNR and CDR2 FQNEAQ (reference sequence). CDR3 length equals 14 residues. CDR3: CASSLGAGAHEQYF. The CDR3 DNA is TGTGCCAGCAGCTTAGGGGCGGGGGCACACGAGCAGTACTTC.

This chain links TRBV12-5 with TRBJ2-7; 9 nucleotides match TRBD2. Germline V gene lookup returns CDR1 LGHNT and CDR2 FRNRAP. V lost 1 base to trimming and J lost 2 bases; unmatched junction nucleotides: 3. The CDR3 has 15 amino acids. CDR3 bases: TGTGCTAGTGGTTTGGCAGCGGGGGGTGCCTACGAGCAGTACTTC. The encoded protein is CASGLAAGGAYEQYF.

The chain has TRBV5-1 and TRBJ1-2; a possible D gene is TRBD1 (6 bases). The CDR3 spans 15 residues. With 4 bases removed from V and 4 bases from J, the gap between germline ends came to 17 bases. In germline, CDR1 is SGHRS, CDR2 YFSETQ. The CDR3 loop reads CASSGTRGSTYGYTF. Here the CDR3 DNA reads TGCGCCAGCAGCGGTACTAGGGGGTCCACCTATGGCTACACCTTC.

This clone was counted a few times. The CDR3 sequence is CASVQGSGALVEAFF. The CDR3 bases are TGTGCCAGCGTACAGGGGAGTGGAGCCCTCGTTGAAGCTTTCTTT. The chain joins TRBV6-5 to TRBJ1-1; TRBD1 matches 7 bases. Germline CDR1 and CDR2: MNHEY and SVGAGI. The CDR3 is 15 residues long. The V and J ends lost 8 bases and 7 bases, in that order; junction bases with no gene match: 16.